Listed below are T cell receptor beta chains from one sample, sequenced in a study of human T cells and chemical hapten exposure. One entry per CDR3 protein, called by TCRdb with MiXCR from the RACE reads. In the table there are about 110,000 distinct CDR3 sequences, 9% to 15% of which are singletons. The sequencing used whole blood, collected in connection with sensitization to the hapten diphenylcyclopropenone (DPC). The receptors come from a woman aged 45-65 years with alopecia areata. Some clones in this sample may be carry-over from other donors' samples. Each CDR3 is given with its conserved first and last residue. D genes are given only for firm matches. Only part of the rows carry a size: once, few, many, or a class if the clone is expanded.

v_call	clone_size	d_call	j_call	cdr3_aa	cdr3_nt
TRBV5-1	few	NA	TRBJ2-7	CASSLGPPREQYF	TGCGCCAGCAGCTTGGGCCCCCCCCGGGAGCAGTACTTC
TRBV6-5	NA	TRBD1	TRBJ2-2	CANSSDRGRTGELFF	TGTGCCAACAGTTCGGACAGGGGGCGCACCGGGGAGCTGTTTTTT
TRBV28	many	NA	TRBJ1-5	CASSASDRAFQPQHF	TGTGCCAGCAGTGCTAGTGATAGGGCATTTCAGCCCCAGCATTTT
TRBV20-1	few	NA	TRBJ2-1	CSAPPSLSYNEQFF	TGCAGTGCTCCCCCGAGCTTATCCTACAATGAGCAGTTCTTC
TRBV18	few	NA	TRBJ1-1	CASSPSVNTEAFF	TGTGCCAGCTCACCCTCGGTGAACACTGAAGCTTTCTTT
TRBV6-2/TRBV6-3	NA	NA	TRBJ2-3	CASSYFGTDTQYF	TGTGCCAGCAGTTATTTTGGGACAGATACGCAGTATTTT
TRBV5-1	NA	TRBD1	TRBJ2-1	CASSSGQVPYEQFF	TGCGCCAGCAGCTCGGGACAGGTGCCTTATGAGCAGTTCTTC
TRBV18	NA	TRBD1	TRBJ1-2	CASSRQGTKDYGYTF	TGTGCCAGCTCACGACAGGGGACGAAGGACTATGGCTACACCTTC
TRBV28	once	TRBD1	TRBJ2-7	CASSPRQGPSYEQYF	TGTGCCAGCAGTCCCCGACAGGGTCCCTCCTACGAGCAGTACTTC
TRBV29-1	few	NA	TRBJ1-1	CSARFTEAFF	TGCAGCGCTAGATTCACTGAAGCTTTCTTT
TRBV2	few	TRBD1	TRBJ2-3	CASSTTGTGNVF	TGTGCCAGCAGTACAACCGGGACAGGGAATGTTTTT
TRBV29-1	many	NA	TRBJ1-1	CSARDTEAFF	TGCAGCGCCCGGGACACTGAAGCTTTCTTT
TRBV27	few	TRBD1	TRBJ1-2	CASSFLTDGGGFYGYTF	TGTGCCAGCAGTTTCCTTACGGACGGAGGGGGCTTTTATGGCTACACCTTC
TRBV12-2	NA	NA	TRBJ2-3	CASRRGLAGGKTDTQYF	TGTGCAAGTCGCCGAGGACTAGCGGGTGGGAAGACAGATACGCAGTATTTT
TRBV6-5	few	TRBD2	TRBJ2-3	CASRGTSGGPLGTQYF	TGTGCCAGCAGGGGGACTAGCGGGGGGCCCCTCGGTACGCAGTATTTT
TRBV20-1	many	TRBD1	TRBJ1-2	CSAKKGAYGYTF	TGCAGTGCAAAAAAGGGGGCCTATGGCTACACCTTC
TRBV5-1	NA	TRBD1	TRBJ1-1	CASSLATGYGTEAFF	TGCGCCAGCAGCTTGGCGACAGGGTATGGCACTGAAGCTTTCTTT
TRBV11-2	few	NA	TRBJ2-3	CASSLLGVDTQYF	TGTGCCAGCAGCTTATTGGGGGTAGATACGCAGTATTTT
TRBV11-2	NA	NA	TRBJ2-7	CASSLGAQNYEQYF	TGTGCCAGCAGCTTAGGAGCTCAAAACTACGAGCAGTACTTC
TRBV7-9	many	NA	TRBJ2-3	CASGKPGLLTDTQYF	TGTGCCAGCGGAAAACCAGGGCTACTCACAGATACGCAGTATTTT
TRBV12-3/TRBV12-4	many	NA	TRBJ1-1	CASSLPNPNTEAFF	TGTGCCAGCAGTTTGCCCAACCCGAACACTGAAGCTTTCTTT
TRBV2	NA	NA	TRBJ2-2	CASRLTGELFF	TGTGCCAGCAGATTGACCGGGGAGCTGTTTTTT
TRBV6-1	many	NA	TRBJ2-2	CASTHRGGSGELFF	TGTGCCAGCACCCACAGGGGGGGGTCAGGGGAGCTGTTTTTT
TRBV20-1	NA	NA	TRBJ1-6	CSARPDNSPLHF	TGCAGTGCAAGGCCGGATAATTCACCCCTCCACTTT
TRBV7-7	many	NA	TRBJ1-1	CASSFNVTEAFF	TGTGCCAGCAGCTTCAATGTGACTGAAGCTTTCTTT
TRBV7-9	many	TRBD2	TRBJ2-3	CATPPPGRTSGSTDTQYF	TGTGCTACACCACCCCCCGGCCGGACTAGCGGAAGCACAGATACGCAGTATTTT
TRBV27	many	NA	TRBJ2-7	CASSFSPIYEQYF	TGTGCCAGCAGTTTTTCCCCGATCTACGAGCAGTACTTC
TRBV12-3/TRBV12-4	many	NA	TRBJ2-5	CASSPGETQYF	TGTGCCAGCAGCCCCGGGGAGACCCAGTACTTC
TRBV12-3/TRBV12-4	NA	NA	TRBJ2-7	CASSPSGQSYEQYF	TGTGCCAGCAGCCCCAGCGGACAATCCTACGAGCAGTACTTC
TRBV2	few	TRBD1	TRBJ1-6	CASRGLHRGRNSPLHF	TGTGCCAGCAGGGGCCTACACAGGGGGCGGAATTCACCCCTCCACTTT
TRBV6-6	few	TRBD1	TRBJ1-5	CASSYWDRDQPQHF	TGTGCCAGCAGTTATTGGGACAGGGATCAGCCCCAGCATTTT
TRBV7-5	NA	NA	TRBJ1-6	CISVPEAPRDIPGSYNSPLHF	NA
TRBV27	NA	TRBD1	TRBJ2-7	CATHSTGNEQYF	TGTGCCACCCACTCGACAGGGAACGAGCAGTACTTC
TRBV6-1	NA	NA	TRBJ2-3	CASSENRADTQYF	TGTGCCAGCAGTGAAAACAGGGCAGATACGCAGTATTTT
TRBV18	NA	TRBD1	TRBJ1-2	CASSAGQDYGYTF	TGTGCCAGCTCAGCAGGACAGGACTATGGCTACACCTTC
TRBV10-2	NA	NA	TRBJ1-1	CASSESHTEAFF	TGCGCCAGCAGTGAATCCCACACTGAAGCTTTCTTT
TRBV11-2	NA	NA	TRBJ2-1	CASSLDLRPTPYNEQFF	TGTGCCAGCAGCTTAGATCTGAGACCGACACCCTACAATGAGCAGTTCTTC
TRBV12-3/TRBV12-4	NA	TRBD2	TRBJ2-3	CASSLPRREGGTDTQYF	TGTGCCAGCAGCCTACCGCGGCGGGAGGGTGGCACAGATACGCAGTATTTT
TRBV19	NA	TRBD1	TRBJ1-1	CASTPTGAFTEAFF	TGTGCCAGTACCCCAACAGGGGCATTCACTGAAGCTTTCTTT
TRBV6-5	many	TRBD2	TRBJ2-7	CASSFLAGGPREQYF	TGTGCCAGCAGTTTTCTAGCGGGGGGGCCCCGCGAGCAGTACTTC
TRBV19	many	NA	TRBJ2-2	CASYSPNTGELFF	TGTGCCAGTTACAGCCCTAACACCGGGGAGCTGTTTTTT
TRBV18	NA	NA	TRBJ2-7	CASSPSPSSLSEQYF	TGTGCCAGCTCACCTTCCCCGTCAAGCCTCTCCGAGCAGTACTTC
TRBV9	few	NA	TRBJ2-5	CASSDKETQYF	TGTGCCAGCAGCGATAAAGAGACCCAGTACTTC
TRBV5-6	NA	NA	TRBJ2-7	CASSGGTETYEQYF	TGTGCCAGCAGCGGGGGGACAGAGACCTACGAGCAGTACTTC
TRBV14	many	NA	TRBJ1-2	CASSLGRQSLDYGYTF	TGTGCCAGCAGCCTCGGGAGGCAGTCTCTCGACTATGGCTACACCTTC
TRBV28	NA	TRBD1	TRBJ2-4	CASSNTYYETGGSQRGLAKNIQYF	TGTGCCAGCAGTAATACGTACTATGAGACAGGGGGTTCTCAGAGAGGCCTAGCCAAAAACATTCAGTACTTC
TRBV28	few	NA	TRBJ2-7	CASSFPEVSYEQYF	TGTGCCAGCAGTTTTCCTGAAGTTAGCTACGAGCAGTACTTC
TRBV5-1	many	TRBD2	TRBJ2-1	CASSALAGVVYEQFF	TGCGCCAGCAGCGCACTAGCGGGAGTAGTTTATGAGCAGTTCTTC